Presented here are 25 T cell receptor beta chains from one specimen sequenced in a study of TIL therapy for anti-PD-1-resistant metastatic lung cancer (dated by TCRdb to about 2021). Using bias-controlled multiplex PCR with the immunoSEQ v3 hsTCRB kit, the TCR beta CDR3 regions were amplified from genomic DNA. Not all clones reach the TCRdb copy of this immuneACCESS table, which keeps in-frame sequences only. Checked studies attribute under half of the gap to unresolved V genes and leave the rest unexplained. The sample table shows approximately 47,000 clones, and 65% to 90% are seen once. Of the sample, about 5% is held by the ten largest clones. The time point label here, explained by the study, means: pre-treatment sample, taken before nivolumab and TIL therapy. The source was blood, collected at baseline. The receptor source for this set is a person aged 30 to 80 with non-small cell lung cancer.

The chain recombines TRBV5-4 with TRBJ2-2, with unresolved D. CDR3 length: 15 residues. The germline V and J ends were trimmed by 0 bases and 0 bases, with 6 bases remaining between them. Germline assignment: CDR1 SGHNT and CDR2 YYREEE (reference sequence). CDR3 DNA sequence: TGTGCCAGCAGCTTGGTGACGGCGAACACCGGGGAGCTGTTTTTT. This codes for CASSLVTANTGELFF.

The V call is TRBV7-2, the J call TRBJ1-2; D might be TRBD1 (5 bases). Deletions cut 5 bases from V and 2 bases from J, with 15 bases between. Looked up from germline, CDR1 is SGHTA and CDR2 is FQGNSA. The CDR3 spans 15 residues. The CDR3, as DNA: TGTGCCAGCAGCCCGGGGCCCTCGGAGAACTATGGCTACACCTTC. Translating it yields CASSPGPSENYGYTF.

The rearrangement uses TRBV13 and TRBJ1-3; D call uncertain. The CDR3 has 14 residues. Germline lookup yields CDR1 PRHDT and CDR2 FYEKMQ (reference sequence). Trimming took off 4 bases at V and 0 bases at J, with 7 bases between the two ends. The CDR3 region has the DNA TGTGCCAGCAGCTCCTCGAGCTCTGGAAACACCATATATTTT. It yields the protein CASSSSSSGNTIYF. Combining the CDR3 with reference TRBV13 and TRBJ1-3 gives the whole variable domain AAGVIQSPRHLIKEKRETATLKCYPIPRHDTVYWYQQGPGQDPQFLISFYEKMQSDKGSIPDRFSAQQFSDYHSELNMSSLELGDSALYFCASSSSSSGNTIYFGEGSWLTVV.

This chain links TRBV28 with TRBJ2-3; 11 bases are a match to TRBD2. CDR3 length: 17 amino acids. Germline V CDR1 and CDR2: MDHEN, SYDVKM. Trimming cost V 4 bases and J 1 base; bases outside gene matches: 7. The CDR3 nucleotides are TGTGCCAGCAGTTGCCTAGAACTAGCGGGAGGCACAGATACGCAGTATTTT. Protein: CASSCLELAGGTDTQYF.

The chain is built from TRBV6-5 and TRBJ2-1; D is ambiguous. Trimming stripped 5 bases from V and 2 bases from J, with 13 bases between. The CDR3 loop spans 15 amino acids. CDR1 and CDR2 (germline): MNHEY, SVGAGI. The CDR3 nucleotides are TGTGCCAGCAGTCCGCAGGCGCGGCCCTACAATGAGCAGTTCTTC. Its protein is CASSPQARPYNEQFF.

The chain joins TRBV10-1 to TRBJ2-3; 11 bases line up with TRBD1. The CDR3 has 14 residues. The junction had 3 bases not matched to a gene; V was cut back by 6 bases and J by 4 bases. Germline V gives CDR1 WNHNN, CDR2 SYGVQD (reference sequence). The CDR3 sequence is CASSSGQGADTQYF. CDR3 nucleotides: TGCGCCAGCAGCTCGGGACAGGGGGCAGATACGCAGTATTTT.

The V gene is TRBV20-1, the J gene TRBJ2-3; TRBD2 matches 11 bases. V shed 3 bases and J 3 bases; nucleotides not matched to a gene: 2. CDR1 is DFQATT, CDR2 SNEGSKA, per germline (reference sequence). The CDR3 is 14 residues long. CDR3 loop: CSASTSGSTDTQYF. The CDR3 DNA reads TGCAGTGCTAGTACTAGCGGGAGTACAGATACGCAGTATTTT.

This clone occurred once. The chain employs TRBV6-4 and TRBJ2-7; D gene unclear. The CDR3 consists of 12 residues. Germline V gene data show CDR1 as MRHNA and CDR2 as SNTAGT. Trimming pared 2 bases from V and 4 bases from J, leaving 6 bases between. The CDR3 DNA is TGTGCCAGCAGTGACATAGATTACGAGCAGTACTTC. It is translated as CASSDIDYEQYF.

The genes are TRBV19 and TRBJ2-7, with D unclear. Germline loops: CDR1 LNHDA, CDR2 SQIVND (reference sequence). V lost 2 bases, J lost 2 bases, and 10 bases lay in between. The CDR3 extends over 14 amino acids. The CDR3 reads CASSISYTAYEQYF. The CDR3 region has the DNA TGTGCCAGTAGTATAAGTTACACTGCCTACGAGCAGTACTTC.

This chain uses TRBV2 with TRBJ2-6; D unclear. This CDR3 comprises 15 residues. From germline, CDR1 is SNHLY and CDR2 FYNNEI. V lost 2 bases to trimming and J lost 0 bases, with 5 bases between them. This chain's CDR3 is CASSEPVSGANVLTF. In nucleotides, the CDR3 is TGTGCCAGCAGTGAACCGGTCTCTGGGGCCAACGTCCTGACTTTC.

Here the CDR3 reads CASSGPSANTGELFF. In DNA, the CDR3 is TGTGCCAGCAGCGGGCCGTCGGCGAACACCGGGGAGCTGTTTTTT. The V and J genes are TRBV2 and TRBJ2-2; D is ambiguous. The CDR3 runs 15 residues. The germline V and J ends were trimmed by 6 bases and 0 bases, with 11 bases remaining between them. Germline CDR1 is SNHLY and CDR2 is FYNNEI.

The CDR3 region has the DNA TGTGCCAGCAGTCGGGGACAGCCGCATGAGAGAAACACCATATATTTT. It encodes CASSRGQPHERNTIYF. The chain combines TRBV27 with TRBJ1-3, with 7 nucleotides matching TRBD1. The CDR3 consists of 16 residues. V lost 5 bases, J lost 5 bases, and 12 bases stayed unmatched. Germline lookup yields CDR1 MNHEY and CDR2 SMNVEV (reference sequence).

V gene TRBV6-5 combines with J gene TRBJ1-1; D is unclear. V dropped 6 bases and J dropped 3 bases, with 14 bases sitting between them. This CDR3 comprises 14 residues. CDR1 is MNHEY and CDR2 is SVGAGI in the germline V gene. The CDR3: CASRPADRYTEAFF. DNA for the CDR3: TGTGCCAGCAGGCCGGCAGACCGATACACTGAAGCTTTCTTT.

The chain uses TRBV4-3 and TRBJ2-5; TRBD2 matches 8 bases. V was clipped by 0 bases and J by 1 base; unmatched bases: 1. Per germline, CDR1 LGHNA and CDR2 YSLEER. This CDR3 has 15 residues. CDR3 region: CASSQDRGGQETQYF. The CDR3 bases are TGCGCCAGCAGCCAAGACCGGGGGGGCCAAGAGACCCAGTACTTC.

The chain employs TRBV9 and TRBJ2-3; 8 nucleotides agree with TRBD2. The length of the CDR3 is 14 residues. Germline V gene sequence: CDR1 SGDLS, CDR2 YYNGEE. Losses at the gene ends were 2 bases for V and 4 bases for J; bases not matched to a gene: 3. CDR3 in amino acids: CASSVGGAADTQYF. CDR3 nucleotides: TGTGCCAGCAGCGTCGGGGGGGCGGCAGATACGCAGTATTTT.

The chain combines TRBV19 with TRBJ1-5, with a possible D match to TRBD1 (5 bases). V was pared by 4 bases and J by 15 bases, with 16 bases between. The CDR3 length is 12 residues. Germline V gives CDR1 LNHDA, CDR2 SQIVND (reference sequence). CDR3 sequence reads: CASSTGTAPRHF. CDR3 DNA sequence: TGTGCCAGTAGTACGGGGACCGCCCCACGGCATTTT. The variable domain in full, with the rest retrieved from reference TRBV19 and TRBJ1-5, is DGGITQSPKYLFRKEGQNVTLSCEQNLNHDAMYWYRQDPGQGLRLIYYSQIVNDFQKGDIAEGYSVSREKKESFPLTVTSAQKNPTAFYLCASSTGTAPRHFGDGTRLSIL.

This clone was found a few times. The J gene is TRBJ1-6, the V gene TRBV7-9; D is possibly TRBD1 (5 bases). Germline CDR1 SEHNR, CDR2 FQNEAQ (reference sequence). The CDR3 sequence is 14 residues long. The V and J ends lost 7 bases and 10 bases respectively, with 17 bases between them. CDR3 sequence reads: CASTNLQGGSPLHF. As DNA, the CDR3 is TGTGCCAGCACCAACCTCCAGGGAGGGTCACCCCTCCACTTT. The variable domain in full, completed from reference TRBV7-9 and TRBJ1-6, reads DTGVSQNPRHKITKRGQNVTFRCDPISEHNRLYWYRQTLGQGPEFLTYFQNEAQLEKSRLLSDRFSAERPKGSFSTLEIQRTEQGDSAMYLCASTNLQGGSPLHFGNGTRLTVT.

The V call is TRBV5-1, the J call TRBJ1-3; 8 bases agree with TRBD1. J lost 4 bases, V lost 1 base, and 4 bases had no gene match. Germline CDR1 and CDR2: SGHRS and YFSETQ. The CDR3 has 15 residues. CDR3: CASSLQGAGGNTIYF. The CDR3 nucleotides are TGCGCCAGCAGCTTGCAGGGGGCAGGAGGAAACACCATATATTTT.

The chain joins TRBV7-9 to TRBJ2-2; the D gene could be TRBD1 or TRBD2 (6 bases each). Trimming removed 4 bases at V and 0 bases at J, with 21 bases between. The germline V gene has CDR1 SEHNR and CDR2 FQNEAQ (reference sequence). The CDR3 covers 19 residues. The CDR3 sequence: CASSSSGWGAGPNTGELFF. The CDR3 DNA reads TGTGCCAGCAGCTCATCCGGCTGGGGGGCAGGGCCGAACACCGGGGAGCTGTTTTTT.

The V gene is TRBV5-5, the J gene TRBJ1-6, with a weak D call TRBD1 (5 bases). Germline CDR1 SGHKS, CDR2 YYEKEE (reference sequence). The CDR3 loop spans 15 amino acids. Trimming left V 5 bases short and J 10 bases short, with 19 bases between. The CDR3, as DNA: TGTGCCAGCAGAGAAGCCGGGACTCTAATCTCACCCCTCCACTTT. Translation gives CASREAGTLISPLHF. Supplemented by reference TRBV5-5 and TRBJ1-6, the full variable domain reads DAGVTQSPTHLIKTRGQQVTLRCSPISGHKSVSWYQQVLGQGPQFIFQYYEKEERGRGNFPDRFSARQFPNYSSELNVNALLLGDSALYLCASREAGTLISPLHFGNGTRLTVT.

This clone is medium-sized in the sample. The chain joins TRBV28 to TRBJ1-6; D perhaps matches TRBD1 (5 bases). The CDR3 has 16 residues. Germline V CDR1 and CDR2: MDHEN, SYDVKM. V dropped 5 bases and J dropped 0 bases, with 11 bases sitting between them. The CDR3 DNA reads TGTGCCAGCAGTCCCCAAGGGGACTCCTATAATTCACCCCTCCACTTT. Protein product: CASSPQGDSYNSPLHF.

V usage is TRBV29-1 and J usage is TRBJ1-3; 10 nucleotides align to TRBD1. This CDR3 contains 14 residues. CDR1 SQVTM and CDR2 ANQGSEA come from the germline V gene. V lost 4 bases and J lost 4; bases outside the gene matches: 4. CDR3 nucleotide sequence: TGCAGCGTTGGACAGGGGGCAGGAGGAAACACCATATATTTT. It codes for CSVGQGAGGNTIYF.

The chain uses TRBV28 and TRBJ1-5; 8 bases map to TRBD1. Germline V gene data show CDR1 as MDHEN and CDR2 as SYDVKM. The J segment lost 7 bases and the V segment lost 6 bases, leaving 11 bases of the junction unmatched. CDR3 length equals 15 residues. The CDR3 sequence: CASSQDTGGGQPQHF. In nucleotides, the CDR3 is TGTGCCAGCAGCCAAGATACAGGGGGAGGACAGCCCCAGCATTTT.

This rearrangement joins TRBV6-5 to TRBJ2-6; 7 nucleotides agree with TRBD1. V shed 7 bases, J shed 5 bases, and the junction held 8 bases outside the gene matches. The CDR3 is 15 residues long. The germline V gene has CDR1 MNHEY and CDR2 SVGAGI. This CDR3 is CASILGTAWANVLTF. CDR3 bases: TGTGCCAGCATCCTGGGGACAGCCTGGGCCAACGTCCTGACTTTC.

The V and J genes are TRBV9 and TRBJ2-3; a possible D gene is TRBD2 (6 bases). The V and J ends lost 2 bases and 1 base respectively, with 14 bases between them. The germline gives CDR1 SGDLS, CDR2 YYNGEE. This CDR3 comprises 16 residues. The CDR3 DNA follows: TGTGCCAGCAGCGTGGTTTGGGACTCCCGCACAGATACGCAGTATTTT. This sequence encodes CASSVVWDSRTDTQYF.